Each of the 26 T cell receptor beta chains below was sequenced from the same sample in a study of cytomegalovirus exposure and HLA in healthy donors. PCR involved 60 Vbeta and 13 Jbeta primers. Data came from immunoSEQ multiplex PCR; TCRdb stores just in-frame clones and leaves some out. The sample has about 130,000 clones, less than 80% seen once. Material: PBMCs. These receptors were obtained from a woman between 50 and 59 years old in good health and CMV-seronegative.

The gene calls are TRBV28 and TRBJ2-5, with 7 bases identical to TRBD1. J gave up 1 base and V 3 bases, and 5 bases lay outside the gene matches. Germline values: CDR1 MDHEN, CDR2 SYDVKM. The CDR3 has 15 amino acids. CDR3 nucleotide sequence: TGTGCCAGCAGTTTCCGGACAGGTAGCCAAGAGACCCAGTACTTC. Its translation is CASSFRTGSQETQYF.

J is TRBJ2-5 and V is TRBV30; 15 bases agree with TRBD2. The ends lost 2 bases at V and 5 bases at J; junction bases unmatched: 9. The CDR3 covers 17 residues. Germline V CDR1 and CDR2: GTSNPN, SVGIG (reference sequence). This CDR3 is CAWSLKGLAGGSETQYF. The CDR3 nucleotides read TGTGCCTGGAGTTTGAAGGGACTAGCGGGAGGCTCGGAGACCCAGTACTTC.

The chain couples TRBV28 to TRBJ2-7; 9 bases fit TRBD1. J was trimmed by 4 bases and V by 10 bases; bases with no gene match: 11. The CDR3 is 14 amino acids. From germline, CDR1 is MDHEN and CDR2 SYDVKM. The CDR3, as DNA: TGTGCCACCCTCCTGGGACAGGGTGGGTACGAGCAGTACTTC. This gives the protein CATLLGQGGYEQYF.

Here the CDR3 reads CASSSGDGTGNTIYF. The CDR3 coding sequence is TGTGCCAGCAGCTCCGGGGATGGTACTGGAAACACCATATATTTT. The rearrangement links TRBV5-8 to TRBJ1-3; no clear D gene. The germline gives CDR1 SGHTS, CDR2 YDEGEE. The CDR3 length is 15 residues. V lost 3 bases, J lost 2 bases, and 12 bases lay in between.

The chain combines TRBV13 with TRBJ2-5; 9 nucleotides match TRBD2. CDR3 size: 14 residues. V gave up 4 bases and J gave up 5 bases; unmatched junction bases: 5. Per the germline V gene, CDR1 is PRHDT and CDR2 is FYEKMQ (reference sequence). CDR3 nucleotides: TGTGCCAGCAGCTCCGGACTAGCGATGGAGACCCAGTACTTC. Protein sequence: CASSSGLAMETQYF.

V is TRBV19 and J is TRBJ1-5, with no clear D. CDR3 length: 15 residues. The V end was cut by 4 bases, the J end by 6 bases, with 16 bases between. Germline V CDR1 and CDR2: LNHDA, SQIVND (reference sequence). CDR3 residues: CASSRGIGLRQPQHF. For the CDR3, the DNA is TGTGCCAGTAGTAGAGGTATAGGACTTCGTCAGCCCCAGCATTTT.

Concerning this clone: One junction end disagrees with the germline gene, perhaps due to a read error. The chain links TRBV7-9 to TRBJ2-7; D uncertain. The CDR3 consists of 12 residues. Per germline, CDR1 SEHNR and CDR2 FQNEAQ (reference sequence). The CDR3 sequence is CSSSVSAYEQYF. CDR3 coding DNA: TGTTCCAGCAGCGTTTCCGCCTACGAGCAGTACTTC.

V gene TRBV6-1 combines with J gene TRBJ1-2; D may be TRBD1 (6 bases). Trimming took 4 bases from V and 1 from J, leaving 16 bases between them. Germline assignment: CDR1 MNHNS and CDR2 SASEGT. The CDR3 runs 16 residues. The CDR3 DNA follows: TGTGCCAGCAGTGCGGAACCGGGACACGTTAACTATGGCTACACCTTC. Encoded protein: CASSAEPGHVNYGYTF.

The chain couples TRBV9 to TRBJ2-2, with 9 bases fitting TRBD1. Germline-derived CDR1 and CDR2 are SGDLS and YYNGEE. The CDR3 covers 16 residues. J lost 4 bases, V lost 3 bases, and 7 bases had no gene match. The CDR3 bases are TGTGCCAGCAGCGCTATATTGACAGGGGGCACCGGGGAGCTGTTTTTT. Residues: CASSAILTGGTGELFF.

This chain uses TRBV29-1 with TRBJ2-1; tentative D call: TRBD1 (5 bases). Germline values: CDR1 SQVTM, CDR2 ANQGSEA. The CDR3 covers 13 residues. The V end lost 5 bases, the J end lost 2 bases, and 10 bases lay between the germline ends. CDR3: CSVKTGTYNEQFF. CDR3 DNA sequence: TGCAGCGTTAAAACAGGAACCTACAATGAGCAGTTCTTC.

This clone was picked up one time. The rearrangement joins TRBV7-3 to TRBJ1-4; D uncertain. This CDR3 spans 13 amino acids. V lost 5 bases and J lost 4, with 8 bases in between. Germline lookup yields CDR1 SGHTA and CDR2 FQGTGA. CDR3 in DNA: TGTGCCAGCAGCCGCGTCCATAATGAAAAACTGTTTTTT. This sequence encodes CASSRVHNEKLFF.

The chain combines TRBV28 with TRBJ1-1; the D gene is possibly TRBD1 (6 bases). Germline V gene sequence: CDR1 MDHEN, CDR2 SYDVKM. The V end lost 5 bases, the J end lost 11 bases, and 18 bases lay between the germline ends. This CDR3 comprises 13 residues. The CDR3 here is CASSGGGGRFAFF. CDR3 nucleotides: TGTGCCAGCAGTGGAGGGGGGGGGCGCTTTGCTTTCTTT.

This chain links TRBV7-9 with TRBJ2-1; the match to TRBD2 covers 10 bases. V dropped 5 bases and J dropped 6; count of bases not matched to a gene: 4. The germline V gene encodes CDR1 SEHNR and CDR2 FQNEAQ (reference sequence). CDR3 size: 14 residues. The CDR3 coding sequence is TGTGCCAGCAGCCGGACTAGCGGATCCAATGAGCAGTTCTTC. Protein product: CASSRTSGSNEQFF.

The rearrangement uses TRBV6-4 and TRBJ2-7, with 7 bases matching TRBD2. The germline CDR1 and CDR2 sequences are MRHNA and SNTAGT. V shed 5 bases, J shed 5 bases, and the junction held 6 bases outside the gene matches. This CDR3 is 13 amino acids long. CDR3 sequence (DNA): TGTGCCAGCAGTCCCCGGGAGGTTAACGAGCAGTACTTC. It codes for CASSPREVNEQYF.

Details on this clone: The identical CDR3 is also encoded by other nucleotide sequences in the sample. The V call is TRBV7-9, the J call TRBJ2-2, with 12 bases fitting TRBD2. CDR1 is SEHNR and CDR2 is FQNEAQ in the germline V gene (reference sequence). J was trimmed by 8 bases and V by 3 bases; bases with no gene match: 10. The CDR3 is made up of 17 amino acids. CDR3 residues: CASSFALAGGLAGELFF. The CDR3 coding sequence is TGTGCCAGCAGCTTCGCCCTAGCGGGAGGGCTTGCTGGGGAGCTGTTTTTT.

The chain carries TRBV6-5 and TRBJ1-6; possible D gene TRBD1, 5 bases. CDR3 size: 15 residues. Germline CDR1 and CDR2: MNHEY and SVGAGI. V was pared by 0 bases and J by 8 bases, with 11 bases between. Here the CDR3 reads CASSYSTALYSPLHF. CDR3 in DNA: TGTGCCAGCAGTTACTCGACAGCCTTATATTCACCCCTCCACTTT.

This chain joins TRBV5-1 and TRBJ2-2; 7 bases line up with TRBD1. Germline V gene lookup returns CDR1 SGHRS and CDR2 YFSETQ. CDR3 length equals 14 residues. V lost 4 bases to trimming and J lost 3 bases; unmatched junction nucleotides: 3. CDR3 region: CASSVDRDTGELFF. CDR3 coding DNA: TGCGCCAGCAGCGTAGACAGGGACACCGGGGAGCTGTTTTTT.

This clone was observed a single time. The CDR3 sequence is CASTQTVSGANVLTF. The CDR3 region has the DNA TGTGCCAGCACTCAGACAGTCTCTGGGGCCAACGTCCTGACTTTC. The chain is built from TRBV2 and TRBJ2-6, with a tentative D call TRBD1 (5 bases). This CDR3 has 15 amino acids. Germline CDR1 SNHLY, CDR2 FYNNEI. Between the trimmed V and J ends, which lost 7 bases and 0 bases, there was a span of 10 bases.

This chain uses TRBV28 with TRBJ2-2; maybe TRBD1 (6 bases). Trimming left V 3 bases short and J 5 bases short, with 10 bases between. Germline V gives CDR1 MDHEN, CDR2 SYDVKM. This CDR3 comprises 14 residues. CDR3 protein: CASSLAGDTGELFF. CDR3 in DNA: TGTGCCAGCAGTTTGGCAGGGGATACCGGGGAGCTGTTTTTT.

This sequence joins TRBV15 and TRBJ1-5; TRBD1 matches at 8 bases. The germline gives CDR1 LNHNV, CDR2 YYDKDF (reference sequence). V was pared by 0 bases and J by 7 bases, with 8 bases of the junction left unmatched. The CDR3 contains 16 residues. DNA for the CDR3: TGTGCCACCAGCAGAGATCGGACAGGGTATGGACAGCCCCAGCATTTT. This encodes CATSRDRTGYGQPQHF.

The CDR3 loop is CASSLTGYEQYF. The CDR3 DNA follows: TGCGCCAGCAGCTTGACAGGTTACGAGCAGTACTTC. The V and J genes are TRBV5-1 and TRBJ2-7, with a weak D call TRBD1 (5 bases). Germline CDR1 reads SGHRS; CDR2 reads YFSETQ. The CDR3 runs 12 residues. V was clipped by 1 base and J by 4 bases, with 6 bases between them.

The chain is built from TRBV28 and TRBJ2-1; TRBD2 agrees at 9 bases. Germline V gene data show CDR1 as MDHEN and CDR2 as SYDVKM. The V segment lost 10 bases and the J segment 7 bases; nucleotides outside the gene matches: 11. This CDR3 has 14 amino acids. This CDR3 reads CATLTSGRANEQFF. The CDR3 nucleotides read TGTGCCACCCTAACTAGCGGGCGGGCTAATGAGCAGTTCTTC.

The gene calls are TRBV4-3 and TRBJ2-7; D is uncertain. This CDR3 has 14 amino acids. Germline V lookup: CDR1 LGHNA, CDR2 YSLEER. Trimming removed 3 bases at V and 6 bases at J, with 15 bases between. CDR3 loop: CASSQWSVSLEQYF. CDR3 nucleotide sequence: TGCGCCAGCAGCCAGTGGTCAGTTTCTCTCGAGCAGTACTTC.

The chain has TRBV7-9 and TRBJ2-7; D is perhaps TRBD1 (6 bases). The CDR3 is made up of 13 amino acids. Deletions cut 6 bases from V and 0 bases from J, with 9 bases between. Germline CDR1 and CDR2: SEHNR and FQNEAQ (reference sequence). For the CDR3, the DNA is TGTGCCAGCAGACCGGACAGCTCCTACGAGCAGTACTTC. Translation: CASRPDSSYEQYF.

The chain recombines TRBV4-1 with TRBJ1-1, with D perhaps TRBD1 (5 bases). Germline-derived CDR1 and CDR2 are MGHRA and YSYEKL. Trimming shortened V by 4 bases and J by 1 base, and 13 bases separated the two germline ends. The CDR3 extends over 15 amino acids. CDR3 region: CASSRTWGENTEAFF. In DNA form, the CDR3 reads TGCGCCAGCAGCCGAACCTGGGGGGAGAACACTGAAGCTTTCTTT.

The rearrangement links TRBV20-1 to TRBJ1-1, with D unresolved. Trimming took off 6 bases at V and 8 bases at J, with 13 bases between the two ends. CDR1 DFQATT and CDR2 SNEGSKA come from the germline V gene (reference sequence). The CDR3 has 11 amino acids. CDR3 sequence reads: CSARFGKEAFF. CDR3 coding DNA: TGCAGTGCCAGGTTCGGGAAAGAAGCTTTCTTT.